This TCR beta chain was recorded in a study of immune evolution from preneoplasia to lung adenocarcinoma. The CDR3 spans 13 residues. J lost 7 bases, V lost 6 bases, and 7 bases had no gene match. Germline lookup yields CDR1 MNHEY and CDR2 SVGAGI. Sequencing used immunoSEQ multiplex PCR; TCRdb keeps in-frame clones, though not all of them. The sample consists of 6,300 or so clones, roughly 84% of them appearing once. This chain joins TRBV6-5 and TRBJ1-2; 8 bases agree with TRBD1. The clonotype was recovered from a donor older than 65 with lung adenocarcinoma. Sequenced sample: FFPE lung adenocarcinoma in situ tissue. The CDR3 DNA is TGTGCCAGCAGGGGCGGACAGGGTAGTGGCTACACCTTC. Its protein is CASRGGQGSGYTF.